A single sample gave rise to the 32 T cell receptor beta chains below, sequenced in a study of blood T cell repertoires in COVID-19. Using immunoSEQ multiplex PCR, the repertoire was profiled, and TCRdb retains in-frame clones only, with some absent. The sample lists approximately 200,000 clones, 75% to 90% occurring once. The sequencing input was PBMCs or T cells enriched from blood (not recorded which). The receptors were gathered from a woman younger than 45 who had been exposed to COVID-19.

The rearrangement links TRBV7-9 to TRBJ1-6; 7 positions match TRBD1. Germline V lookup: CDR1 SEHNR, CDR2 FQNEAQ (reference sequence). The CDR3 sequence is 16 residues long. J gave up 7 bases and V 1 base, and 7 bases lay outside the gene matches. The CDR3 DNA follows: TGTGCCAGCAGCTTAGTAGGGGGCAGGGGCAATTCACCCCTCCACTTT. Protein: CASSLVGGRGNSPLHF.

The rearrangement uses TRBV14 and TRBJ1-2; weak D call: TRBD1 (5 bases). This CDR3 is 13 amino acids long. Germline V gene sequence: CDR1 SGHDN, CDR2 FVKESK. V was cut by 4 bases and J by 6 bases, with 12 bases left in between. The CDR3 DNA reads TGTGCCAGCAGCCGTGCGGGGGAGCATGGCTACACCTTC. Translation gives CASSRAGEHGYTF.

The rearrangement uses TRBV6-1 and TRBJ2-7; weak D call: TRBD1 (5 bases). Germline V gene sequence: CDR1 MNHNS, CDR2 SASEGT. The CDR3 consists of 16 residues. The V end was cut by 0 bases, the J end by 3 bases, with 15 bases between. The CDR3 DNA is TGTGCCAGCAGTGAAGCGCTTGCGCAGGGTTTCTACGAGCAGTACTTC. It is translated as CASSEALAQGFYEQYF.

The rearrangement uses TRBV2 and TRBJ1-5; D gene unclear. The CDR3 spans 15 residues. The V and J ends lost 0 bases and 0 bases respectively, with 6 bases between them. Germline V gene data show CDR1 as SNHLY and CDR2 as FYNNEI. The CDR3 DNA reads as TGTGCCAGCAGTGAAGCGACATATAGCAATCAGCCCCAGCATTTT. Amino acid sequence: CASSEATYSNQPQHF.

This chain uses TRBV7-9 with TRBJ1-3, with a tentative D call TRBD1 (5 bases). CDR1 SEHNR and CDR2 FQNEAQ come from the germline V gene (reference sequence). Trimming pared 1 base from V and 0 bases from J, leaving 13 bases between. CDR3 length equals 17 residues. CDR3 DNA sequence: TGTGCCAGCAGCTTAGGACAGATACTTAGCTCTGGAAACACCATATATTTT. As protein: CASSLGQILSSGNTIYF.

This chain uses TRBV11-2 with TRBJ1-1; no definite D call. Trimming cost V 4 bases and J 8 bases, with 14 bases left between them. CDR3 size: 13 residues. Germline V gene lookup returns CDR1 SGHAT and CDR2 FQNNGV. This CDR3 is CASSSISPREAFF. The CDR3 region has the DNA TGTGCCAGCAGCTCGATTTCGCCCAGGGAAGCTTTCTTT.

The V and J genes are TRBV5-6 and TRBJ1-6, with D perhaps matching TRBD1 (5 bases). This CDR3 is 14 amino acids long. The germline CDR1 and CDR2 sequences are SGHDT and YYEEEE. The V gene lost 0 bases and the J gene lost 7 bases, with 8 bases spanning the gap. The CDR3 sequence: CASSLDQGNSPLHF. The DNA for the CDR3 is TGTGCCAGCAGCTTGGATCAGGGAAATTCACCCCTCCACTTT. Full variable domain (remainder filled in from reference TRBV5-6 and TRBJ1-6): DAGVTQSPTHLIKTRGQQVTLRCSPKSGHDTVSWYQQALGQGPQFIFQYYEEEERQRGNFPDRFSGHQFPNYSSELNVNALLLGDSALYLCASSLDQGNSPLHFGNGTRLTVT.

The genes are TRBV10-3 and TRBJ1-1, with D uncertain. The CDR3 loop spans 16 amino acids. V dropped 0 bases and J dropped 1 base, with 12 bases sitting between them. Per germline, CDR1 ENHRY and CDR2 SYGVKD. CDR3 protein: CAISESHIQRNTEAFF. The CDR3 DNA sequence: TGTGCCATCAGTGAGTCTCACATCCAGCGGAACACTGAAGCTTTCTTT.

The chain is built from TRBV5-5 and TRBJ1-6, with no clear D. Germline-derived CDR1 and CDR2 are SGHKS and YYEKEE (reference sequence). The CDR3 spans 15 residues. Trimming removed 0 bases from V and 4 bases from J, with 8 bases in between. The chain's CDR3 is CASSLDSFYNSPLHF. In DNA, the CDR3 is TGTGCCAGCAGCTTGGATAGCTTTTATAATTCACCCCTCCACTTT.

The sample holds a few counts of this clone. The V call is TRBV29-1, the J call TRBJ1-5, with 9 bases identical to TRBD1. The CDR3 runs 13 residues. The junction had 5 bases not matched to a gene; V was cut back by 6 bases and J by 5 bases. Per germline, CDR1 SQVTM and CDR2 ANQGSEA. The CDR3 here is CSVSGQGHQPQHF. CDR3 coding DNA: TGCAGCGTCTCGGGACAGGGTCATCAGCCCCAGCATTTT.

The V gene is TRBV2, the J gene TRBJ1-2; maybe TRBD1 (5 bases). V lost 4 bases to trimming and J lost 6 bases, with 15 bases between them. The CDR3 consists of 14 residues. Per germline, CDR1 SNHLY and CDR2 FYNNEI. The CDR3 here is CASSGTGYVNGYTF. The CDR3 DNA reads TGTGCCAGCAGTGGAACAGGCTATGTGAATGGCTACACCTTC.

V is TRBV15 and J is TRBJ2-3; D uncertain. This CDR3 contains 16 residues. Per the germline V gene, CDR1 is LNHNV and CDR2 is YYDKDF (reference sequence). V dropped 5 bases and J dropped 1 base, with 16 bases sitting between them. The CDR3 loop reads CATSSPPVGGTDTQYF. CDR3 nucleotides: TGTGCCACCAGCTCCCCGCCGGTCGGTGGCACAGATACGCAGTATTTT.

The chain carries TRBV30 and TRBJ1-4; D ambiguous. V was shortened by 4 bases and J by 3 bases, with 9 bases between the two germline ends. The CDR3 is 13 amino acids. Looked up from germline, CDR1 is GTSNPN and CDR2 is SVGIG (reference sequence). For the CDR3, the DNA is TGTGCCTGGACGGGTAGTCCTAATGAAAAACTGTTTTTT. It codes for CAWTGSPNEKLFF.

The chain has TRBV5-1 and TRBJ2-5, with 15 bases lining up with TRBD2. Germline assignment: CDR1 SGHRS and CDR2 YFSETQ. CDR3 size: 17 residues. Trimming took 4 bases from V and 1 from J; bases not matched to a gene: 5. The CDR3 loop reads CASSPGLAGGLQETQYF. The CDR3 bases are TGCGCCAGCAGCCCGGGACTAGCGGGGGGTCTCCAAGAGACCCAGTACTTC.

This chain links TRBV7-6 with TRBJ2-1; 12 bases are shared with TRBD2. Per germline, CDR1 SGHVS and CDR2 FNYEAQ. V lost 5 bases and J lost 5; bases outside the gene matches: 4. This CDR3 has 15 amino acids. CDR3 residues: CASSPGTSGHNEQFF. The CDR3, as DNA: TGTGCCAGCAGCCCGGGGACTAGCGGGCACAATGAGCAGTTCTTC.

V and J are TRBV30 and TRBJ1-3; D is ambiguous. The germline gives CDR1 GTSNPN, CDR2 SVGIG (reference sequence). V was clipped by 2 bases and J by 4 bases, with 6 bases between them. The CDR3 is made up of 12 amino acids. The chain's CDR3 is CAWSYLGNTIYF. The DNA for the CDR3 is TGTGCCTGGAGTTATCTCGGAAACACCATATATTTT.

This clone appeared a single time. The rearrangement joins TRBV5-1 to TRBJ2-1; 12 bases match TRBD1. Germline V CDR1 and CDR2: SGHRS, YFSETQ. This CDR3 contains 15 residues. Trimming took 4 bases from V and 7 from J; bases not matched to a gene: 6. For the CDR3, the DNA is TGCGCCAGCAGCCTGGGACAGGGGGCTTTAAATGAGCAGTTCTTC. It encodes CASSLGQGALNEQFF. The variable domain in full, completed from reference TRBV5-1 and TRBJ2-1, reads KAGVTQTPRYLIKTRGQQVTLSCSPISGHRSVSWYQQTPGQGLQFLFEYFSETQRNKGNFPGRFSGRQFSNSRSEMNVSTLELGDSALYLCASSLGQGALNEQFFGPGTRLTVL.

The chain recombines TRBV3-1 (or the pseudogene TRBV3-2) with TRBJ1-6; TRBD1 aligns across 8 bases. The CDR3 is 14 residues long. Germline V gives CDR1 LGHDT, CDR2 YNNKEL (reference sequence). Trimming removed 2 bases from V and 9 bases from J; junction bases left unmatched: 3. CDR3 amino acids: CASSQRTGGSPLHF. DNA of the CDR3: TGTGCCAGCAGCCAACGTACAGGGGGTTCACCCCTCCACTTT.

The chain joins TRBV2 to TRBJ1-5; perhaps TRBD1 as D (6 bases). V shed 6 bases and J shed 5 bases, with 14 bases lying between them. The CDR3 covers 14 residues. Per the germline V gene, CDR1 is SNHLY and CDR2 is FYNNEI. The CDR3 DNA reads as TGTGCCAGCAGAGAACAGGGTGGGGATCAGCCCCAGCATTTT. It yields the protein CASREQGGDQPQHF.

The J gene is TRBJ1-5, the V gene TRBV19; the D gene is possibly TRBD1 (6 bases). The CDR3 is 16 amino acids. V shed 7 bases and J shed 1 base, with 17 bases lying between them. Germline V gives CDR1 LNHDA, CDR2 SQIVND (reference sequence). The CDR3 spells CASKRTGSGSNQPQHF. CDR3 in DNA: TGTGCCAGTAAGAGAACAGGGTCGGGGAGCAATCAGCCCCAGCATTTT.

The V and J genes are TRBV9 and TRBJ2-5, with 7 nucleotides matching TRBD1. CDR3 size: 16 residues. Germline loops: CDR1 SGDLS, CDR2 YYNGEE. The V segment lost 4 bases and the J segment 0 bases; nucleotides outside the gene matches: 9. The CDR3: CASSPQGQTHQETQYF. CDR3 nucleotide sequence: TGTGCCAGCAGCCCCCAGGGACAGACCCACCAAGAGACCCAGTACTTC.

The chain combines TRBV5-1 with TRBJ1-1; D possibly corresponds to TRBD1 (5 bases). V was cut by 1 base and J by 10 bases, with 14 bases left in between. This CDR3 is built from 13 residues. Per the germline V gene, CDR1 is SGHRS and CDR2 is YFSETQ. The CDR3 DNA is TGCGCCAGCAGCTTGCAAACAGGCATCGGAGCTTTCTTT. Translation: CASSLQTGIGAFF.

The CDR3 loop reads CASSLTGSNQPQHF. The CDR3, as DNA: TGTGCCAGCAGCTTAACAGGGTCAAATCAGCCCCAGCATTTT. The V and J genes are TRBV11-1 and TRBJ1-5; D perhaps matches TRBD1 (6 bases). V was cut by 2 bases and J by 4 bases, with 9 bases left in between. This CDR3 is built from 14 residues. Germline V gene lookup returns CDR1 SGHAT and CDR2 FQDESV (reference sequence).

V and J are TRBV19 and TRBJ1-2; maybe TRBD1 (6 bases). CDR1 and CDR2 from the germline V gene are LNHDA and SQIVND (reference sequence). Trimming cost V 9 bases and J 0 bases, with 14 bases left between them. CDR3 length: 14 amino acids. The chain's CDR3 is CASRQAIANYGYTF. CDR3 nucleotides: TGTGCCAGCCGACAGGCGATAGCTAACTATGGCTACACCTTC.

This clone has only a few counts. The gene calls are TRBV3-1 (or the pseudogene TRBV3-2) and TRBJ2-7, with 9 bases fitting TRBD1. Germline V lookup: CDR1 LGHDT, CDR2 YNNKEL (reference sequence). This CDR3 spans 12 amino acids. The CDR3 protein is CAIGTGSREQYF. For the CDR3, the DNA is TGTGCTATAGGGACAGGGTCGCGGGAGCAGTACTTC.

The CDR3 is CASRDRGRHTEAFF. The CDR3, as DNA: TGTGCCAGCAGAGACAGGGGGCGGCACACTGAAGCTTTCTTT. V and J are TRBV6-5 and TRBJ1-1; 10 bases fit TRBD1. Per germline, CDR1 MNHEY and CDR2 SVGAGI. The V gene end was trimmed by 6 bases and the J gene end by 3 bases; junction bases not matched to a gene: 4. The CDR3 loop spans 14 amino acids.

The rearrangement uses TRBV5-1 and TRBJ2-3; 7 nucleotides line up with TRBD1. V dropped 4 bases and J dropped 2; count of bases not matched to a gene: 7. CDR1 and CDR2 (germline): SGHRS, YFSETQ. This CDR3 is built from 15 residues. The CDR3 loop is CASSPGDRDTDTQYF. As DNA, the CDR3 is TGCGCCAGCAGCCCTGGGGACAGAGACACAGATACGCAGTATTTT.

About this clone: The sample contains more than one DNA sequence encoding this CDR3. The chain combines TRBV18 with TRBJ1-2, with TRBD1 identical over 8 bases. With V trimmed by 6 bases and J by 3 bases, 3 bases remained unmatched. The germline V gene encodes CDR1 KGHSH and CDR2 LQKENI. This CDR3 has 13 residues. The CDR3, as DNA: TGTGCCAGCTCGCAGGGGGCTGACTATGGCTACACCTTC. It yields the protein CASSQGADYGYTF.

This chain uses TRBV7-8 with TRBJ2-1; 10 bases line up with TRBD1. The V gene end was trimmed by 7 bases and the J gene end by 5 bases; junction bases not matched to a gene: 5. The CDR3 totals 14 residues. CDR1 is SGHVS and CDR2 is FQNEAQ in the germline V gene. The CDR3 spells CASTDRGRDNEQFF. As DNA, the CDR3 is TGTGCCAGCACCGACAGGGGGCGGGACAATGAGCAGTTCTTC.

The chain links TRBV5-6 to TRBJ2-5; TRBD1 matches 7 bases. The germline gives CDR1 SGHDT, CDR2 YYEEEE. Trimming took 4 bases from V and 4 from J; bases not matched to a gene: 4. This CDR3 spans 13 amino acids. The CDR3 DNA reads as TGTGCCAGCAGCCCGGACAGGATAGAGACCCAGTACTTC. It codes for CASSPDRIETQYF.

CDR3 amino acids: CASSATSVEDTQYF. The CDR3 DNA is TGTGCCAGCAGTGCGACTAGCGTAGAAGATACGCAGTATTTT. The rearrangement uses TRBV2 and TRBJ2-3; 8 bases line up with TRBD2. The CDR3 sequence is 14 residues long. Germline V CDR1 and CDR2: SNHLY, FYNNEI. V trimming: 4 bases; J trimming: 5 bases; junction bases outside the gene matches: 5.

The rearrangement uses TRBV5-1 and TRBJ1-2, with D uncertain. V was shortened by 5 bases and J by 4 bases, with 15 bases between the two germline ends. Looked up from germline, CDR1 is SGHRS and CDR2 is YFSETQ. The CDR3 is 14 residues long. For the CDR3, the DNA is TGCGCCAGCAGAAAGAAGGAGGAAAGCTATGGCTACACCTTC. Amino acid sequence: CASRKKEESYGYTF.